Below, 8 T cell receptor beta chains from the same sample are listed, as sequenced in a study of T cell responses to AZD1222 COVID-19 vaccine. The method was immunoSEQ multiplex PCR; TCRdb's version includes in-frame clones alone and lacks a portion of them. The repertoire holds 120,000 or so clones, with 88% as singletons. The material sequenced was peripheral blood, taken on day 0 of AZD1222 vaccination. These receptors were obtained from an adult in good health.

The chain employs TRBV7-9 and TRBJ1-1; 7 nucleotides line up with TRBD1. CDR3 length: 14 amino acids. CDR1 and CDR2 (germline): SEHNR, FQNEAQ (reference sequence). V was pared by 4 bases and J by 5 bases, with 7 bases of the junction left unmatched. The CDR3 region is CASSSRGTVTEAFF. CDR3 coding DNA: TGTGCCAGCAGCTCCCGTGGGACAGTGACTGAAGCTTTCTTT.

The rearrangement joins TRBV29-1 to TRBJ2-5; 9 bases match TRBD1. The V and J ends lost 7 bases and 7 bases, in that order; junction bases with no gene match: 10. The CDR3 extends over 13 amino acids. The V gene's germline CDR1 is SQVTM and CDR2 ANQGSEA. The CDR3 protein is CSAERTGDGTQYF. DNA for the CDR3: TGCAGCGCCGAACGGACAGGGGACGGGACCCAGTACTTC. Looking up the rest from reference TRBV29-1 and TRBJ2-5 gives the full variable domain: SAVISQKPSRDICQRGTSLTIQCQVDSQVTMMFWYRQQPGQSLTLIATANQGSEATYESGFVIDKFPISRPNLTFSTLTVSNMSPEDSSIYLCSAERTGDGTQYFGPGTRLLVL.

This chain uses TRBV7-3 with TRBJ2-3; tentatively, D is TRBD2 (5 bases). In germline, CDR1 is SGHTA, CDR2 FQGTGA. The CDR3 spans 14 residues. V shed 5 bases and J shed 1 base, with 10 bases lying between them. The CDR3 is CASSPMGGTDTQYF. The CDR3 DNA sequence: TGTGCCAGCAGCCCGATGGGAGGCACAGATACGCAGTATTTT. The full variable domain, in which reference TRBV7-3 and TRBJ2-3 provide the parts outside the CDR3, is GAGVSQTPSNKVTEKGKYVELRCDPISGHTALYWYRQSLGQGPEFLIYFQGTGAADDSGLPNDRFFAVRPEGSVSTLKIQRTERGDSAVYLCASSPMGGTDTQYFGPGTRLTVL.

J is TRBJ2-2 and V is TRBV3-1 (or the pseudogene TRBV3-2), with a weak D call TRBD2 (6 bases). Germline values: CDR1 LGHDT, CDR2 YNNKEL (reference sequence). This CDR3 contains 14 residues. The V end lost 1 base, the J end lost 6 bases, and 9 bases lay between the germline ends. The CDR3 DNA reads as TGTGCCAGCAGCCAAGCGACTAGTGCCGGGGAGCTGTTTTTT. Its translation: CASSQATSAGELFF.

The rearrangement uses TRBV28 and TRBJ2-7, with D maybe TRBD2 (6 bases). The CDR3 consists of 14 residues. Germline assignment: CDR1 MDHEN and CDR2 SYDVKM. V was clipped by 7 bases and J by 4 bases, with 17 bases between them. The CDR3 region has the DNA TGTGCCAGCACTTGGTCCGGGGGTGCGTACGAGCAGTACTTC. Protein: CASTWSGGAYEQYF.

The rearrangement uses TRBV19 and TRBJ2-2, with D perhaps matching TRBD1 (5 bases). The CDR3 is 15 residues long. Germline CDR1 reads LNHDA; CDR2 reads SQIVND (reference sequence). Trimming removed 5 bases from V and 5 bases from J, with 15 bases in between. The CDR3: CASSSLGGATGELFF. DNA of the CDR3: TGTGCCAGTAGTTCCCTAGGTGGGGCTACCGGGGAGCTGTTTTTT.

The chain links TRBV6-5 to TRBJ1-6; TRBD1 matches at 7 bases. Germline trimming cut 4 bases from V and 8 bases from J; bases unmatched to any gene: 8. The CDR3 runs 15 residues. Germline V gives CDR1 MNHEY, CDR2 SVGAGI. CDR3: CASSLTGTEDSPLHF. The CDR3 nucleotides read TGTGCCAGCAGTTTGACCGGGACAGAGGATTCACCCCTCCACTTT.

This sequence joins TRBV7-2 and TRBJ1-3, with D maybe TRBD1 (5 bases). Trimming left V 3 bases short and J 2 bases short, with 8 bases between. CDR3 length: 14 amino acids. CDR1 and CDR2 (germline): SGHTA, FQGNSA. Here the CDR3 DNA reads TGTGCCAGCAGCTTCGGAGGGGCTGGAAACACCATATATTTT. Its protein is CASSFGGAGNTIYF.